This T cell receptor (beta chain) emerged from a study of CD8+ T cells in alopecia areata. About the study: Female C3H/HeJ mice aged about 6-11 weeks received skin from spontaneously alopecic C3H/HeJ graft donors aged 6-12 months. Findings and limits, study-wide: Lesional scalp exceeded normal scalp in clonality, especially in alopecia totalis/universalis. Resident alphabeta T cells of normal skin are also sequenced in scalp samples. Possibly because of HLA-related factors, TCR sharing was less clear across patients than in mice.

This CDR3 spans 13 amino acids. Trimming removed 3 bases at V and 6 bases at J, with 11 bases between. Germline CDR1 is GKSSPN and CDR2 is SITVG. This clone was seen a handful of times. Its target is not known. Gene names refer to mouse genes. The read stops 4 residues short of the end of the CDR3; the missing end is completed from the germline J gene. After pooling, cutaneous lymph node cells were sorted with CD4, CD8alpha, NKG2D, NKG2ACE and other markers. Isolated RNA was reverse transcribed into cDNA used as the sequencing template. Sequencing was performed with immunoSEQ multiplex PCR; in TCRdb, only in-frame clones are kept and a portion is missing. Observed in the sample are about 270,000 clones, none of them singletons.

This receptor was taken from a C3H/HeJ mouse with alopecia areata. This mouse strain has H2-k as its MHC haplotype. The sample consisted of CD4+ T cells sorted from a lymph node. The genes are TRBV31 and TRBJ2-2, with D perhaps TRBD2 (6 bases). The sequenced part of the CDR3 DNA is TGTGCCTGGAGCCCTCGGGGGGCCGGG. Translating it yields CAWSPRGAG. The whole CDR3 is CAWSPRGAGQLYF.